This T cell receptor beta chain is drawn from a study of control samples from healthy donors and cancer patients. This CDR3 has 15 amino acids. V lost 6 bases, J lost 1 base, and 13 bases lay in between. CDR1 is ENHRY and CDR2 is SYGVKD in the germline V gene. Method: immunoSEQ multiplex PCR; TCRdb's copy keeps in-frame clones and lacks some. The sample records 200,000 to 250,000 clones, around 94% being singletons. Sequencing was performed on blood. The TCR originated in a man over 45 in good health. The chain has TRBV10-3 and TRBJ2-1; D is uncertain. CDR3: CAISGIANSYNEQFF. The CDR3 region has the DNA TGTGCCATCAGCGGAATAGCAAATTCCTACAATGAGCAGTTCTTC.